This entry features one TCR beta chain sequence. Antigen unknown. The table came from immunoSEQ multiplex PCR; TCRdb's copy has only in-frame clones and leaves some out. The data hold 100,000 to 150,000 clones, with roughly 90% observed a single time. The sample comes from a study of T cell responses to AZD1222 COVID-19 vaccine. Study-level points and caveats: Close to half of all spike-specific TCRs reportedly target regions of the variants that are unmutated. A rise in Spike-specific TCR breadth and depth followed two AZD1222 doses. CD4 TCRs covered the whole spike, strongest at regions 160-218 and 743-854. Mostly white British, mostly female donors; authors suggested clonal diversity may be underestimated.

This receptor was obtained from an adult in good health. Sequenced here: peripheral blood, sampled on day 0 of AZD1222 vaccination.

CDR3 bases: TGTGCCAGCAGTCCCCTTACACCGAAAATCAACTATGGCTACACCTTC. This translates into CASSPLTPKINYGYTF. This chain connects TRBV6-2 or TRBV6-3 to TRBJ1-2, with no clear D. Trimming cost V 5 bases and J 2 bases, with 18 bases left between them. This CDR3 has 16 amino acids. Germline assignment: CDR1 MNHEY and CDR2 SVGEGT.